These 3 T cell receptor beta chains were all obtained from the same sample, sequenced in a study of T cell repertoires in cytomegalovirus infection. MiXCR, run by TCRdb on the reads, gives a single entry per CDR3 protein. The table includes around 440,000 distinct CDR3 sequences, 10% to 12% detected once. The specimen sequenced was PBMCs. All receptors come from a human donor in good health (CMV status not recorded). Some clones in this sample may be carry-over from other donors' samples.

This clonotype was counted many times. The V call is TRBV6-2 or TRBV6-3, the J call TRBJ2-5, with D uncertain. Deletions cut 5 bases from V and 0 bases from J, with 19 bases between. This CDR3 is built from 17 residues. Germline loops: CDR1 MNHEY, CDR2 SVGEGT. The CDR3 loop is CASSRGKRSAYQETQYF. In nucleotides, the CDR3 is TGTGCCAGCAGTCGCGGAAAGCGTTCCGCGTACCAAGAGACCCAGTACTTC.

This clonotype was counted a few times. This sequence joins TRBV19 and TRBJ2-6, with D uncertain. The V gene's germline CDR1 is LNHDA and CDR2 SQIVND (reference sequence). The CDR3 totals 14 residues. The V end was cut by 6 bases, the J end by 0 bases, with 6 bases between. CDR3 in amino acids: CASSRLSGANVLTF. For the CDR3, the DNA is TGTGCCAGTAGCCGGCTCTCTGGGGCCAACGTCCTGACTTTC. The whole variable domain, remainder taken from reference TRBV19 and TRBJ2-6, is DGGITQSPKYLFRKEGQNVTLSCEQNLNHDAMYWYRQDPGQGLRLIYYSQIVNDFQKGDIAEGYSVSREKKESFPLTVTSAQKNPTAFYLCASSRLSGANVLTFGAGSRLTVL.

Ten or more counts support this clonotype. The V gene is TRBV20-1, the J gene TRBJ1-5, with D possibly matching TRBD1 (6 bases). V was clipped by 5 bases and J by 0 bases, with 17 bases between them. The CDR3 length is 16 residues. The germline CDR1 and CDR2 sequences are DFQATT and SNEGSKA (reference sequence). The CDR3 DNA is TGCAGTGCTGTTCAGCGGGACACCCTTAGCAATCAGCCCCAGCATTTT. Its protein product is CSAVQRDTLSNQPQHF.